Shown below are 9 T cell receptor beta chains from a single sample sequenced in a study of shared clonotypes between healthy human individuals. TCRdb's table, derived via immunoSEQ multiplex PCR, lists solely in-frame clones and lacks some. The data contain a few hundred thousand clones, roughly 87% of them singletons. The sample taken for sequencing was memory CD8+ T cells sorted from blood. The subset denotes: CD45RO+ cells pooled with CCR7-negative TemRA cells. These receptors originate from a man aged 18 to 35 in good health.

This chain connects TRBV11-2 to TRBJ1-2; TRBD1 agrees at 9 bases. Germline V gene data show CDR1 as SGHAT and CDR2 as FQNNGV. V shed 0 bases and J 13 bases; nucleotides not matched to a gene: 6. The CDR3 loop spans 13 amino acids. The CDR3 sequence is CASSLDLGQGGTF. The CDR3 nucleotides are TGTGCCAGCAGCTTAGATCTGGGACAGGGAGGCACCTTC.

The genes are TRBV18 and TRBJ1-2; the D is unclear. From germline, CDR1 is KGHSH and CDR2 LQKENI. Trimming took off 4 bases at V and 6 bases at J, with 24 bases between the two ends. The CDR3 extends over 17 amino acids. The CDR3, as DNA: TGTGCCAGCTCACTCCGAAACCCCCCAGCGAGGGTGGATGGCTACACCTTC. This gives the protein CASSLRNPPARVDGYTF.

This clone was counted a single time. The chain couples TRBV6-1 to TRBJ1-5; TRBD1 matches at 8 bases. Germline CDR1 reads MNHNS; CDR2 reads SASEGT. This CDR3 is built from 15 residues. V dropped 2 bases and J dropped 7; count of bases not matched to a gene: 7. The CDR3 nucleotides are TGTGCCAGCAGTGAATGGACAGGGTCAAGCCAGCCCCAGCATTTT. Translated: CASSEWTGSSQPQHF.

The chain employs TRBV27 and TRBJ1-2, with D possibly TRBD1 on 5 matching bases. The CDR3 spans 13 residues. Germline CDR1 is MNHEY and CDR2 is SMNVEV (reference sequence). V gave up 6 bases and J gave up 4 bases, with 12 bases separating them. The CDR3 DNA reads as TGTGCCAGCAGAGGGACGTACAGCTATGGCTACACCTTC. This encodes CASRGTYSYGYTF.

In its sample, this clone was seen many times. The chain recombines TRBV9 with TRBJ1-2; TRBD1 aligns across 7 bases. V lost 0 bases, J lost 7 bases, and 12 bases stayed unmatched. The CDR3 contains 16 residues. CDR1 is SGDLS, CDR2 YYNGEE, per germline. The CDR3 sequence: CASSVEDRAIGGGYTF. The CDR3 nucleotides read TGTGCCAGCAGCGTAGAAGACAGGGCTATCGGGGGTGGCTACACCTTC. Looking up the rest from reference TRBV9 and TRBJ1-2 gives the full variable domain: DSGVTQTPKHLITATGQRVTLRCSPRSGDLSVYWYQQSLDQGLQFLIQYYNGEERAKGNILERFSAQQFPDLHSELNLSSLELGDSALYFCASSVEDRAIGGGYTFGSGTRLTVV.

The chain is built from TRBV7-9 and TRBJ2-3, with TRBD1 matching 9 bases. Germline CDR1 is SEHNR and CDR2 is FQNEAQ (reference sequence). The junction had 3 bases not matched to a gene; V was cut back by 5 bases and J by 3 bases. CDR3 size: 14 residues. The CDR3 bases are TGTGCCAGCAGCCTCGGGACAGGGACAGATACGCAGTATTTT. It specifies CASSLGTGTDTQYF.

The rearrangement links TRBV6-1 to TRBJ1-5; D possibly corresponds to TRBD1 (5 bases). The CDR3 runs 16 residues. CDR1 and CDR2 from the germline V gene are MNHNS and SASEGT. Trimming left V 0 bases short and J 7 bases short, with 16 bases between. The CDR3 region is CASSEAGSWDYQPQHF. The CDR3 coding sequence is TGTGCCAGCAGTGAAGCTGGGTCGTGGGACTACCAGCCCCAGCATTTT.

The CDR3 protein is CASSLAPARPYNEQFF. CDR3 DNA: TGCGCCAGCAGCTTGGCCCCAGCCCGCCCCTACAATGAGCAGTTCTTC. The J gene is TRBJ2-1, the V gene TRBV5-1; D unresolved. CDR3 length: 16 amino acids. V gave up 0 bases and J gave up 2 bases, with 12 bases separating them. The germline CDR1 and CDR2 sequences are SGHRS and YFSETQ.

The gene calls are TRBV11-3 and TRBJ2-1; possible D gene TRBD2, 6 bases. The CDR3 runs to 17 residues. Trimming cost V 4 bases and J 4 bases, with 20 bases left between them. Germline V gene sequence: CDR1 SGHNT, CDR2 YENEEA. CDR3 nucleotide sequence: TGTGCCAGCAGCTCCTCCCCTGGTGCGGGACTTTACAATGAGCAGTTCTTC. This gives the protein CASSSSPGAGLYNEQFF.